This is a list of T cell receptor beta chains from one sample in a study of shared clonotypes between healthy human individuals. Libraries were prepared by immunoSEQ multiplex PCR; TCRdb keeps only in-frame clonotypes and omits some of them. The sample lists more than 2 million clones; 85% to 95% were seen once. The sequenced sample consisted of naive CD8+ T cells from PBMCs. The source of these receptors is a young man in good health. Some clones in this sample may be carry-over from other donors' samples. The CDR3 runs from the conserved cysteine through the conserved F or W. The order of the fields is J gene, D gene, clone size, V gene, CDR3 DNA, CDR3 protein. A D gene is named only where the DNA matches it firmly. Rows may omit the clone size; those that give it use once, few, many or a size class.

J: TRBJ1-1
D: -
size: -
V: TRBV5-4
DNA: TGTGCGACCTTCAAGACAGACACTGAAGCTTTCTTT
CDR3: CATFKTDTEAFF

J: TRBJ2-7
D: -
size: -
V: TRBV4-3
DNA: TGCGCCAGCAGCCAAGATCTCCCAGGGTACAACTACGAGCAGTACTTC
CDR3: CASSQDLPGYNYEQYF

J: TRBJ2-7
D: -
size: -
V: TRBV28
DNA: TGTGCCAGCAGTTCGTTAATGATCTACGAGCAGTACTTC
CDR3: CASSSLMIYEQYF

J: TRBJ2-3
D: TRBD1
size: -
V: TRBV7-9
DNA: TGTGCCAGCAGCTTAAGTACAGGGGATACAGATACGCAGTATTTT
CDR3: CASSLSTGDTDTQYF

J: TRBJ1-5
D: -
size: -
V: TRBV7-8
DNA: TGTGCCAGTGCGAACCGTACGGCAGGGGGCAATCAGCCCCAGCATTTT
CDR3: CASANRTAGGNQPQHF

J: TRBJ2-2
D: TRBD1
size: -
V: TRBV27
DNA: TGTGCCAGCAGCGGGACAGGGAACACCGGGGAGCTGTTTTTT
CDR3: CASSGTGNTGELFF

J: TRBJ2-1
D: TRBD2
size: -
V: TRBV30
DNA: TGTGCCTGGAGTGTAACCCTAGCGGGAGCCCACTACAATGAGCAGTTCTTC
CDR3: CAWSVTLAGAHYNEQFF

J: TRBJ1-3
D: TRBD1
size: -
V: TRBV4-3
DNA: TGCGCCAGCAGCCAGCAAGCAGGGGGGATTCTGGGAAACACCATATATTTT
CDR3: CASSQQAGGILGNTIYF

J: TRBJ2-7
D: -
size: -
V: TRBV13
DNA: TGTGCCAGCAGCTACCGGGACAACTCCTACGAGCAGTACTTC
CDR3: CASSYRDNSYEQYF

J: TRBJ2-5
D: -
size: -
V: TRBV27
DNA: TGTGCCAGCAGTTTAGGGGGCCGGGAAGAGACCCAGTACTTC
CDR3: CASSLGGREETQYF

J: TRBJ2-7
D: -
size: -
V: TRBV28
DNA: TGTGCCAGCACCCTTGGGGGTGCCTACGAGCAGTACTTC
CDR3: CASTLGGAYEQYF

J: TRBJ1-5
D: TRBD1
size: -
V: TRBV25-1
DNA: TGTGCCAGCAGTCCCGGACAGGGCAATCAGCCCCAGCATTTT
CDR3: CASSPGQGNQPQHF

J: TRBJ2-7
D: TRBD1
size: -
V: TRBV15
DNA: TGTGCCACCAGCAGAGTTTTGGGACAGGGGGTCGAGCAGTACTTC
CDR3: CATSRVLGQGVEQYF

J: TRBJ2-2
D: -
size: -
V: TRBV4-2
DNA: TGTGCCAGCAGCCATGGGACGGGGAACACCGGGGAGCTGTTTTTT
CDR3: CASSHGTGNTGELFF

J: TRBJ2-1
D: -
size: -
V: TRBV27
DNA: TGTGCCGTGGGGCCCGTCGGACCTAATGAGCAGTTCTTC
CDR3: CAVGPVGPNEQFF

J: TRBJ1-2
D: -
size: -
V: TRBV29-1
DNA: TGCAGCGTTGTCCGGGGAGTTAGGGGCTACACCTTC
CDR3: CSVVRGVRGYTF

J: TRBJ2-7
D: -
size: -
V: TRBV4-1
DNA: TGCGCCAGCAGCCAGACCGGGTACGAGCAGTACTTC
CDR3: CASSQTGYEQYF

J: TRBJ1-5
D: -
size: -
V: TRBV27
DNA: TGTGCCAGCAGTTTAATGGCTTCCTCTAGCAATCAGCCCCAGCATTTT
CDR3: CASSLMASSSNQPQHF

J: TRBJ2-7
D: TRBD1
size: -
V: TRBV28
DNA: TGTGCCAGCAGTTTCCCGCCAGGGGGAGCCTACGAGCAGTACTTC
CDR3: CASSFPPGGAYEQYF

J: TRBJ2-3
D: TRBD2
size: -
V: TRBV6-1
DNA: TGTGCCAGCAGTGAGGTTAGCGGGAGGCACACAGATACGCAGTATTTT
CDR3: CASSEVSGRHTDTQYF

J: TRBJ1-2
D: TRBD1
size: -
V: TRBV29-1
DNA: TGCAGCGTGCCCTATGCTAAGACAGGGGGCCTCTATGGCTACACCTTC
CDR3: CSVPYAKTGGLYGYTF

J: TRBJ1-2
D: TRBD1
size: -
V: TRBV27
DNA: TGTGCCAGCAGTCCGAAATTCCGGGACAGGGTTTTCGACTATGGCTACACCTTC
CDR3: CASSPKFRDRVFDYGYTF

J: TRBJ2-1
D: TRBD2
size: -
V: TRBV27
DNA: TGTGCCAGCAGATGGACTAGCGGGAGCCCCTACAATGAGCAGTTCTTC
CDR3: CASRWTSGSPYNEQFF

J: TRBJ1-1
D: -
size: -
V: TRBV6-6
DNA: TGTGCCAGCAGTTTCTTGAACACTGAAGCTTTCTTT
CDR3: CASSFLNTEAFF

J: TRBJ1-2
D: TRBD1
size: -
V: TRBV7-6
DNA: TGTGCCAGCAGCTTAGGGCCCGGGACAGGGTGGGATGGCTACACCTTC
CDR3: CASSLGPGTGWDGYTF

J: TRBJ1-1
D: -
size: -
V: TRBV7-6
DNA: TGTGCCAGCAGCTTAGCGCGGCAGGACTCCATCATGAACACTGAAGCTTTCTTT
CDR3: CASSLARQDSIMNTEAFF

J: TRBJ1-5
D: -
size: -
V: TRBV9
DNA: TGTGCCAGCAGCGTAGTTTCGTCGGGCAAAAGTCAGGGTTATAGCAATCAGCCCCAGCATTTT
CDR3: CASSVVSSGKSQGYSNQPQHF

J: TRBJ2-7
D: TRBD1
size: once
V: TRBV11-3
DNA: TGTGCCAGCAGCTACCGACAGGGGACCGGCCACGAGCAGTACTTC
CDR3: CASSYRQGTGHEQYF

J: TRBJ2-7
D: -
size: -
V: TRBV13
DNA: TGTGCCAGCAGCTCCCCCGGGGTTTCCTACGAGCAGTACTTC
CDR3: CASSSPGVSYEQYF

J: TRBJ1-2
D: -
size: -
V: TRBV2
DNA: TGTGCCAGCAGTCAGGGCGAGGGCTACACCTTC
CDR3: CASSQGEGYTF

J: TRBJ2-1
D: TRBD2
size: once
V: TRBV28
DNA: TGTGCCAGCAGTGCACTAGCGGGAGGGCCCCACAATGAGCAGTTCTTC
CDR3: CASSALAGGPHNEQFF

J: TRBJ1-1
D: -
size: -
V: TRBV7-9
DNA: TGTGCCAGCAGCTTAGCGGAGGGAGGAAGCACTGAAGCTTTCTTT
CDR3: CASSLAEGGSTEAFF

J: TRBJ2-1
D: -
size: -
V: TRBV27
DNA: TGTGCCAGCAGCCTCGTGTTGGCAAATGAGCAGTTCTTC
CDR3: CASSLVLANEQFF

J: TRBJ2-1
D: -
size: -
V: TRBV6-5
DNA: TGTGCCAGCAGTTATCGGCTAGCTCCCTACAATGAGCAGTTCTTC
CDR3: CASSYRLAPYNEQFF

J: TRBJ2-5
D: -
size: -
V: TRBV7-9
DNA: TGTGCCAGCAGCGGGACGTTTGAGACCCAGTACTTC
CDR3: CASSGTFETQYF

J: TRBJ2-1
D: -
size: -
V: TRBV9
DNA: TGTGCCAGCAGCATACCAGGGCCTAGGGGTGAGCAGTTCTTC
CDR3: CASSIPGPRGEQFF

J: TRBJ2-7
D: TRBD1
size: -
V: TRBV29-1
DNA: TGCAGCGTCGTTACTGCCGGGACAGGGACCTACGAGCAGTACTTC
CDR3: CSVVTAGTGTYEQYF

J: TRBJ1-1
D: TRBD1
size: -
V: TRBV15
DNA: TGTGCCACCAGCGTTTACAGGGGAATGAACACTGAAGCTTTCTTT
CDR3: CATSVYRGMNTEAFF

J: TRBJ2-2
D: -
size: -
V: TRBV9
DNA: TGTGCCAGCAGCGGAACAGGGGAGGCCGGGGAGCTGTTTTTT
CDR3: CASSGTGEAGELFF

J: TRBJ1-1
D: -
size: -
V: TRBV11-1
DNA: TGTGCCAGCAGCTTAGGGGAAAACACTGAAGCTTTCTTT
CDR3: CASSLGENTEAFF